The next 5 T cell receptor beta chains were all read from a single sample in a study of identical twins. Each CDR3 protein is one row after TCRdb ran MiXCR on the 5' RACE reads. Of some 790,000 distinct CDR3 sequences in the sample, 15% to 20% were seen once. These sequences were also reported in another study, on T cells expressing NK-cell markers.

Specimen: PBMCs. These receptors came from a woman younger than 30 in good health.

This clonotype was seen only a few times. The chain links TRBV5-1 to TRBJ2-1; possible D gene TRBD1, 9 bases. Trimming removed 4 bases at V and 8 bases at J, with 28 bases between. The CDR3 is made up of 18 amino acids. Germline V gene data show CDR1 as SGHRS and CDR2 as YFSETQ. The CDR3 here is CASSLSPSGTGTSYEQFF. CDR3 nucleotide sequence: TGCGCCAGCAGCCTCTCCCCCTCCGGGACAGGGACTAGTTATGAGCAGTTCTTC.

V and J are TRBV11-2 and TRBJ2-7; the match to TRBD2 covers 9 bases. V shed 0 bases, J shed 0 bases, and the junction held 12 bases outside the gene matches. The CDR3 has 19 amino acids. The germline V gene encodes CDR1 SGHAT and CDR2 FQNNGV. This CDR3 reads CASSLDLGLAGRISYEQYF. The CDR3 nucleotides read TGTGCCAGCAGCTTAGATCTTGGGCTAGCGGGGAGGATCTCCTACGAGCAGTACTTC.

The rearrangement uses TRBV12-3 or TRBV12-4 and TRBJ1-1; D is perhaps TRBD1 (5 bases). The CDR3 loop spans 11 amino acids. V was cut by 7 bases and J by 7 bases, with 10 bases left in between. CDR3 DNA: TGTGCCAGCATCGAACAGGTTGAAGCTTTCTTT. Translation: CASIEQVEAFF.

This clonotype turned up a few times. This rearrangement joins TRBV5-1 to TRBJ2-7; 7 bases are shared with TRBD1. The junction had 7 bases not matched to a gene; V was cut back by 4 bases and J by 3 bases. The germline V gene has CDR1 SGHRS and CDR2 YFSETQ. There are 14 residues in the CDR3. Here the CDR3 DNA reads TGCGCCAGCAGCGACTTAGGGGGCGACTACGAGCAGTACTTC. Translation gives CASSDLGGDYEQYF.

This sequence joins TRBV5-6 and TRBJ2-7, with D unclear. In germline, CDR1 is SGHDT, CDR2 YYEEEE. V lost 4 bases, J lost 7 bases, and 9 bases lay in between. There are 11 residues in the CDR3. The CDR3 reads CASSLITEQYF. The CDR3, as DNA: TGTGCCAGCAGCCTGATCACGGAGCAGTACTTC.